These 24 T cell receptor beta chains originate from one sample sequenced in a study of blood T cell repertoires in COVID-19 (dated by TCRdb to the early 2020s). Receptor amplification or capture employed the immunoSEQ multiplex PCR assay. As stored in TCRdb, this immuneACCESS dataset retains in-frame rearrangements with V and J assigned. A fraction of the clones does not appear; measured against another copy, unresolved V genes explain less than half of the discrepancy, and the remainder lacks a known reason. This sample has roughly 130,000 clones in its table, and 65% to 80% of those were observed once. The top ten hold around 12% of the sample. What was sequenced was peripheral blood. The receptors here all came from a man aged 80 or over with acute or convalescent COVID-19.

V gene TRBV6-5 combines with J gene TRBJ2-7; D not certain. Trimming took off 11 bases at V and 3 bases at J, with 17 bases between the two ends. Per germline, CDR1 MNHEY and CDR2 SVGAGI. The CDR3 is 13 amino acids. The CDR3, as DNA: TGTGCCGCCGGTCAGGTCATACTCTACGAGCAGTACTTC. This gives the protein CAAGQVILYEQYF.

V and J are TRBV28 and TRBJ2-7; D is possibly TRBD2 (7 bases). The V gene's germline CDR1 is MDHEN and CDR2 SYDVKM. V lost 2 bases and J 2 bases, leaving 10 bases between the germline ends. The CDR3 runs 14 residues. The DNA of the CDR3 is TGTGCCAGCAGTTTACGGGGGGCTACCTACGAGCAGTACTTC. This translates into CASSLRGATYEQYF.

The V gene is TRBV18, the J gene TRBJ1-2, with 7 bases that match TRBD1. CDR1 KGHSH and CDR2 LQKENI come from the germline V gene. The CDR3 sequence is 12 residues long. J lost 6 bases, V lost 4 bases, and 2 bases had no gene match. The CDR3: CASSQDRDGYTF. CDR3 nucleotide sequence: TGTGCCAGCTCACAAGACAGGGATGGCTACACCTTC.

The chain uses TRBV7-2 and TRBJ2-2, with D tentatively TRBD2 (6 bases). Germline V gene sequence: CDR1 SGHTA, CDR2 FQGNSA. This CDR3 is built from 15 residues. V dropped 0 bases and J dropped 4 bases, with 9 bases sitting between them. DNA of the CDR3: TGTGCCAGCAGCTTAGCCCTCGGGGGCACCGGGGAGCTGTTTTTT. Translated, it gives CASSLALGGTGELFF.

This rearrangement joins TRBV5-1 to TRBJ2-7; 8 nucleotides agree with TRBD2. There are 14 residues in the CDR3. The ends lost 4 bases at V and 6 bases at J; junction bases unmatched: 9. In germline, CDR1 is SGHRS, CDR2 YFSETQ. CDR3 in DNA: TGCGCCAGCAGCCCCGGGGGGGGGCCAGTCGAGCAGTACTTC. Its translation: CASSPGGGPVEQYF.

In its sample, this clone was seen a few times. V and J are TRBV6-6 and TRBJ1-1; 8 nucleotides align to TRBD1. The CDR3 is 15 residues long. Per germline, CDR1 MNHNY and CDR2 SVGAGI (reference sequence). V lost 7 bases and J lost 1; bases outside the gene matches: 8. This CDR3 is CASKEGQAKNTEAFF. The CDR3 DNA reads TGTGCCAGCAAAGAGGGACAGGCCAAGAACACTGAAGCTTTCTTT.

The chain is built from TRBV4-1 and TRBJ1-5, with D possibly matching TRBD1 (5 bases). The CDR3 totals 16 residues. V lost 0 bases, J lost 4 bases, and 13 bases lay in between. Germline CDR1 reads MGHRA; CDR2 reads YSYEKL. The CDR3 DNA sequence: TGCGCCAGCAGCCAAGAAGCCAGGGTGACGAATCAGCCCCAGCATTTT. It translates to CASSQEARVTNQPQHF.

V gene TRBV21-1 combines with J gene TRBJ1-5; TRBD1, as called in the table, went unchecked against the DNA. TRBV21-1 is given as a pseudogene. The CDR3 sequence is 18 residues long. Written as DNA, the CDR3 is TGTGCCAGCAGCAAGAAAGGCGGGACAGGGGGTTACCGGCAGCCCCAGCATTTT. Translation gives CASSKKGGTGGYRQPQHF.

V usage is TRBV5-5 and J usage is TRBJ1-1, with unresolved D. The ends were cut back, 2 bases at V and 7 bases at J, with 15 bases in the middle. The CDR3 contains 14 residues. The germline gives CDR1 SGHKS, CDR2 YYEKEE (reference sequence). The CDR3 DNA reads TGTGCCAGCAGCTTCCAGTCTCTTTCGGGTGAAGCTTTCTTT. Its translation is CASSFQSLSGEAFF.

This chain links TRBV19 with TRBJ1-1; the match to TRBD1 covers 8 bases. J gave up 5 bases and V 10 bases, and 12 bases lay outside the gene matches. This CDR3 has 14 amino acids. Germline lookup yields CDR1 LNHDA and CDR2 SQIVND (reference sequence). CDR3 nucleotides: TGTGCCACCATTGTGCAGGGGGCGGTGACTGAAGCTTTCTTT. Protein: CATIVQGAVTEAFF. Supplemented by reference TRBV19 and TRBJ1-1, the full variable domain reads DGGITQSPKYLFRKEGQNVTLSCEQNLNHDAMYWYRQDPGQGLRLIYYSQIVNDFQKGDIAEGYSVSREKKESFPLTVTSAQKNPTAFYLCATIVQGAVTEAFFGQGTRLTVV.

This chain joins TRBV7-3 and TRBJ2-5; maybe TRBD2 (5 bases). This CDR3 region has 11 residues. Germline lookup yields CDR1 SGHTA and CDR2 FQGTGA. Trimming pared 4 bases from V and 7 bases from J, leaving 7 bases between. CDR3 in amino acids: CASSSGGTQYF. The CDR3 nucleotides read TGTGCCAGCAGCTCTGGAGGGACCCAGTACTTC.

This chain joins TRBV6-6 and TRBJ2-2; TRBD1 is a possible D gene (5 bases). From germline, CDR1 is MNHNY and CDR2 SVGAGI (reference sequence). The CDR3 loop spans 15 amino acids. V lost 8 bases and J 3 bases, leaving 16 bases between the germline ends. CDR3 DNA: TGTGCCAGCGGACGGGTGGCAGGGTACACCGGGGAGCTGTTTTTT. Amino acid sequence: CASGRVAGYTGELFF.

The chain carries TRBV19 and TRBJ1-2; D unresolved. Trimming took off 9 bases at V and 2 bases at J, with 4 bases between the two ends. The CDR3 loop spans 10 amino acids. Looked up from germline, CDR1 is LNHDA and CDR2 is SQIVND (reference sequence). In DNA form, the CDR3 reads TGTGCCAGCTACAACTATGGCTACACCTTC. This encodes CASYNYGYTF.

This chain joins TRBV6-2 or TRBV6-3 and TRBJ1-2; D not certain. V gave up 4 bases and J gave up 7 bases, with 19 bases separating them. Germline V gene data show CDR1 as MNHEY and CDR2 as SVGEGT. The CDR3 runs 15 residues. The CDR3 here is CASSSSSGIYSGYTF. CDR3 DNA: TGTGCCAGCAGTTCTTCATCCGGGATCTATAGTGGCTACACCTTC.

V and J are TRBV24-1 and TRBJ1-5; 7 bases align to TRBD1. The CDR3 spans 18 residues. J gave up 0 bases and V 5 bases, and 12 bases lay outside the gene matches. Germline lookup yields CDR1 KGHDR and CDR2 SFDVKD. In DNA, the CDR3 is TGTGCCACCAGTGGTACGGGTGGGGACAGATATAGCAATCAGCCCCAGCATTTT. It yields the protein CATSGTGGDRYSNQPQHF.

This clone occurred once. This chain links TRBV19 with TRBJ1-1; 7 bases fit TRBD1. Trimming took 5 bases from V and 1 from J; bases not matched to a gene: 7. The CDR3 totals 15 residues. Germline V CDR1 and CDR2: LNHDA, SQIVND (reference sequence). This chain's CDR3 is CASSPSDRPNTEAFF. The CDR3 bases are TGTGCCAGTAGTCCCTCGGACAGGCCGAACACTGAAGCTTTCTTT. Complete variable domain (other parts from reference TRBV19 and TRBJ1-1): DGGITQSPKYLFRKEGQNVTLSCEQNLNHDAMYWYRQDPGQGLRLIYYSQIVNDFQKGDIAEGYSVSREKKESFPLTVTSAQKNPTAFYLCASSPSDRPNTEAFFGQGTRLTVV.

This chain links TRBV18 with TRBJ1-1; no clear D. Trimming took off 0 bases at V and 0 bases at J, with 5 bases between the two ends. This CDR3 region has 14 residues. CDR1 and CDR2 from the germline V gene are KGHSH and LQKENI. The CDR3 bases are TGTGCCAGCTCACCACCGAGCCTGAACACTGAAGCTTTCTTT. This sequence encodes CASSPPSLNTEAFF. Combining the CDR3 with reference TRBV18 and TRBJ1-1 gives the whole variable domain NAGVMQNPRHLVRRRGQEARLRCSPMKGHSHVYWYRQLPEEGLKFMVYLQKENIIDESGMPKERFSAEFPKEGPSILRIQQVVRGDSAAYFCASSPPSLNTEAFFGQGTRLTVV.

This chain links TRBV19 with TRBJ2-5, with a weak D call TRBD1 (6 bases). Trimming removed 3 bases at V and 1 base at J, with 12 bases between. The CDR3 covers 15 residues. Germline CDR1 is LNHDA and CDR2 is SQIVND (reference sequence). The CDR3 DNA sequence: TGTGCCAGTAGTATGTTGCAGGGGCCCCAAGAGACCCAGTACTTC. Encoded protein: CASSMLQGPQETQYF.

This clone has ten or more counts. The rearrangement joins TRBV29-1 to TRBJ2-7; weak D call: TRBD2 (7 bases). The germline gives CDR1 SQVTM, CDR2 ANQGSEA. This CDR3 region has 15 residues. Trimming cost V 4 bases and J 2 bases, with 18 bases left between them. CDR3 sequence: CSVVIWRGQTYEQYF. The CDR3 coding sequence is TGCAGCGTTGTCATATGGCGGGGGCAAACCTACGAGCAGTACTTC.

The chain recombines TRBV5-6 with TRBJ2-4; the D gene is possibly TRBD2 (7 bases). With 0 bases removed from V and 1 base from J, the gap between germline ends came to 20 bases. The CDR3 loop spans 19 amino acids. Germline V gene data show CDR1 as SGHDT and CDR2 as YYEEEE. The CDR3 DNA is TGTGCCAGCAGCTTGGCCGCCACTGGGGGGGCGGGGGCCAAAAACATTCAGTACTTC. Translating gives CASSLAATGGAGAKNIQYF.

V gene TRBV18 combines with J gene TRBJ2-1, with D perhaps TRBD2 (6 bases). CDR3 size: 15 residues. V gave up 3 bases and J gave up 6 bases, with 15 bases separating them. Per the germline V gene, CDR1 is KGHSH and CDR2 is LQKENI. This CDR3 reads CASSPGGAVINEQFF. In nucleotides, the CDR3 is TGTGCCAGCTCACCGGGCGGGGCGGTAATCAATGAGCAGTTCTTC.

The rearrangement joins TRBV28 to TRBJ2-4; 10 nucleotides agree with TRBD2. CDR1 is MDHEN, CDR2 SYDVKM, per germline. CDR3 size: 13 residues. V lost 8 bases, J lost 9 bases, and 7 bases stayed unmatched. The CDR3 coding sequence is TGTGCCAGCTCTAGCGGGGGAAATATCATTCAGTACTTC. This encodes CASSSGGNIIQYF.

The chain uses TRBV18 and TRBJ2-1, with D perhaps TRBD1 (5 bases). V was clipped by 5 bases and J by 8 bases, with 13 bases between them. The CDR3 totals 13 residues. Germline loops: CDR1 KGHSH, CDR2 LQKENI. Here the CDR3 DNA reads TGTGCCAGCTCATCGGCGACAGTCGATGAGCAGTTCTTC. Residues: CASSSATVDEQFF.

V is TRBV5-5 and J is TRBJ2-3; 14 bases match TRBD2. The CDR3 consists of 14 residues. Per germline, CDR1 SGHKS and CDR2 YYEKEE (reference sequence). The V segment lost 3 bases and the J segment 11 bases; nucleotides outside the gene matches: 5. CDR3 bases: TGTGCCAGCAGCTCCGGGACTAGCGGGGGCATGCAGTATTTT. Protein: CASSSGTSGGMQYF.